The 5 T cell receptor beta chains below all came from one sample that was sequenced in a study of Graves' ophthalmopathy and Graves' hyperthyroidism. RNA transcripts were the source from which TCR beta CDR3 regions were amplified. The library came from an HTBI-primed first-round RT-PCR and a second-round multiplex PCR. MiXCR, run by TCRdb on the multiplex PCR reads, gives a single entry per CDR3 protein. The sample comprises about 390,000 distinct CDR3 sequences, 15% of which are singletons, and 5.5% to 7% rests with the top ten. Material for sequencing was peripheral blood. The receptor set was obtained from a woman aged 18 to 35 with stable Graves' hyperthyroidism.

This clonotype was seen at least ten times. The V call is TRBV20-1, the J call TRBJ1-5, with D unclear. Trimming stripped 5 bases from V and 4 bases from J, with 9 bases between. The germline V gene has CDR1 DFQATT and CDR2 SNEGSKA (reference sequence). CDR3 length equals 12 residues. The CDR3, as DNA: TGCAGTGCTTCAAGACTGAATCAGCCCCAGCATTTT. Protein product: CSASRLNQPQHF.

This clonotype was observed at least ten times. The chain carries TRBV3-1 and TRBJ1-5; D is uncertain. This CDR3 has 12 residues. Germline V CDR1 and CDR2: LGHDT, YNNKEL (reference sequence). Trimming removed 1 base from V and 7 bases from J, with 5 bases in between. The CDR3 sequence is CASSQGEQPQHF. Written as DNA, the CDR3 is TGTGCCAGCAGCCAAGGGGAGCAGCCCCAGCATTTT.

The table lists this clonotype with many counts. The chain recombines TRBV6-1 with TRBJ1-1; 7 nucleotides line up with TRBD1. CDR1 is MNHNS, CDR2 SASEGT, per germline. V was clipped by 3 bases and J by 4 bases; unmatched bases: 2. The CDR3 has 13 residues. The CDR3 DNA reads TGTGCCAGCAGTGAGACAGGGTTCACTGAAGCTTTCTTT. Amino acid sequence: CASSETGFTEAFF.

This clonotype came up many times. The chain couples TRBV12-3 or TRBV12-4 to TRBJ1-2, with D maybe TRBD1 (6 bases). The V gene lost 6 bases and the J gene lost 3 bases, with 14 bases spanning the gap. The CDR3 is made up of 14 amino acids. The CDR3 DNA follows: TGTGCCAGCAGGGAAAGGGGGTCGTACTATGGCTACACCTTC. Residues: CASRERGSYYGYTF.

This clonotype was counted at least ten times. The gene calls are TRBV27 and TRBJ1-6; 10 positions agree with TRBD1. The CDR3 consists of 15 residues. Germline lookup yields CDR1 MNHEY and CDR2 SMNVEV (reference sequence). The V and J ends lost 5 bases and 9 bases, in that order; junction bases with no gene match: 7. CDR3 sequence: CASSPRTGGGSPLHF. The CDR3 bases are TGTGCCAGCAGTCCTCGGACAGGGGGAGGTTCACCCCTCCACTTT.